This TCR beta chain was identified during a study of T cells in Graves' hyperthyroidism and ophthalmopathy. CDR1 is LGHDT, CDR2 YNNKEL, per germline (reference sequence). V dropped 3 bases and J dropped 2 bases, with 11 bases sitting between them. This CDR3 has 15 residues. This clonotype was picked up many times. Researchers amplified the TCR beta CDR3 regions from RNA transcripts. HTBI primers were the set used in a first-round RT-PCR of the TCR CDR3. Each CDR3 protein gets one entry after TCRdb re-called the multiplex PCR reads with MiXCR. This sample has hundreds of thousands of distinct CDR3 sequences, with 15% to 20% found just once.

The receptor was derived from a middle-aged man with Graves' ophthalmopathy. This sequence joins TRBV3-1 and TRBJ1-5, with D unclear. Material: blood. CDR3 region: CASSQGFIGNQPQHF. The DNA for the CDR3 is TGTGCCAGCAGCCAGGGTTTTATAGGCAATCAGCCCCAGCATTTT.